This T cell receptor (beta chain) was documented in a study of Tregs in tolerant kidney transplant recipients. Findings of the study overall: Expanding Tregs on activated donor B cells appeared to best identify donor-specific TCRbeta clones.

Clones were read by immunoSEQ multiplex PCR, and TCRdb kept only the in-frame ones, dropping some. This sample has around 16,000 clones, with more than 90% found just once. Trimming took off 5 bases at V and 4 bases at J, with 14 bases between the two ends. CDR1 SGHVS and CDR2 FNYEAQ come from the germline V gene. CDR3 length equals 14 residues. As concerns this clone: Its antigen is not known.

CD4+CD25+CD127- Tregs, CD4+CD25- non-Tregs, CD4 and CD8 cells were sorted. The sequence was obtained from a human donor in good health. What was sequenced was CD8+ T cells from blood. This chain joins TRBV7-6 and TRBJ1-2; D is perhaps TRBD1 (5 bases). DNA of the CDR3: TGTGCCAGCAGCCCTCTCGGGGGTCCCTATGGCTACACCTTC. Its translation: CASSPLGGPYGYTF.